The next 6 T cell receptor beta chains were all read from a single sample in a study of response to subunit inactivated influenza vaccine. From the RT-PCR reads, TCRdb called clonotypes with MiXCR, one entry per CDR3 protein. The sample shows 530,000 or so distinct CDR3 sequences, 25% of them seen only once. The specimen was CD4+ T cells sorted from PBMCs, collected roughly 5 days after vaccination. Every receptor here comes from a man aged 45 to 65 who received an inactivated influenza vaccine.

The gene calls are TRBV20-1 and TRBJ2-4; 14 nucleotides match TRBD2. Germline V lookup: CDR1 DFQATT, CDR2 SNEGSKA (reference sequence). The J segment lost 3 bases and the V segment lost 4 bases, leaving 5 bases of the junction unmatched. CDR3 size: 16 residues. CDR3 amino acids: CSATGLAGVDKNIQYF. CDR3 in DNA: TGCAGTGCTACGGGACTAGCGGGAGTCGACAAAAACATTCAGTACTTC.

The J gene is TRBJ2-1, the V gene TRBV6-2 or TRBV6-3; perhaps TRBD2 as D (5 bases). The V gene's germline CDR1 is MNHEY and CDR2 SVGEGT. This CDR3 spans 18 amino acids. The V end lost 2 bases, the J end lost 3 bases, and 20 bases lay between the germline ends. CDR3 DNA: TGTGCCAGCAGTTACCCTCCGTGGGGTAGCGTGAACTACAATGAGCAGTTCTTC. Its protein is CASSYPPWGSVNYNEQFF.

Written as DNA, the CDR3 is TGCAGTGCCCTACTAGGGAGCAATGAGCAGTTCTTC. Its translation is CSALLGSNEQFF. V usage is TRBV20-1 and J usage is TRBJ2-1; D possibly corresponds to TRBD2 (5 bases). With 6 bases removed from V and 6 bases from J, the gap between germline ends came to 12 bases. CDR1 DFQATT and CDR2 SNEGSKA come from the germline V gene (reference sequence). This CDR3 has 12 residues.

V gene TRBV10-3 combines with J gene TRBJ2-3, with 9 bases fitting TRBD2. Germline assignment: CDR1 ENHRY and CDR2 SYGVKD. With 6 bases clipped from V and 5 bases from J, the junction kept 15 bases outside the gene matches. The CDR3 is 17 residues long. The DNA for the CDR3 is TGTGCCATCAGCGACCCTTCCCGCGGGGGGGTTGGAGATACGCAGTATTTT. Translation: CAISDPSRGGVGDTQYF.

This clonotype was detected a few times. This sequence joins TRBV15 and TRBJ1-2; D gene ambiguous. There are 12 residues in the CDR3. V lost 3 bases and J lost 3, with 5 bases in between. Germline V CDR1 and CDR2: LNHNV, YYDKDF (reference sequence). The CDR3 is CATSRDHYGYTF. CDR3 DNA: TGTGCCACCAGCAGGGACCACTATGGCTACACCTTC.

V is TRBV29-1 and J is TRBJ1-4; D unresolved. The CDR3 is made up of 14 amino acids. Trimming left V 0 bases short and J 8 bases short, with 13 bases between. CDR1 SQVTM and CDR2 ANQGSEA come from the germline V gene. CDR3 in amino acids: CSVEDPRHGEKLFF. Here the CDR3 DNA reads TGCAGCGTTGAAGATCCCAGGCACGGAGAAAAACTGTTTTTT.